This TCR beta chain was obtained from a study of blood T cell repertoires in COVID-19. Turning to the study itself: The origin of the acute and convalescent COVID-19 samples was the United States, Italy and Spain. Sources were T cells, B-cell-depleted T cells, or PBMCs; the material itself was cDNA or gDNA.

Only in-frame clones appear in the TCRdb table, and some are missing; sequencing was by immunoSEQ multiplex PCR. The data hold approximately 97,000 clones, with approximately 90% observed a single time. CDR3 size: 15 residues. From germline, CDR1 is MNHEY and CDR2 SVGEGT. J lost 7 bases, V lost 1 base, and 7 bases had no gene match. The clonotype comes from a man in his sixties with acute or convalescent COVID-19. Sequencing used peripheral blood. The rearrangement links TRBV6-2 or TRBV6-3 to TRBJ1-5; 7 bases line up with TRBD1. CDR3 nucleotide sequence: TGTGCCAGCAGTTACTTTCAGGGGGTAGGACAGCCCCAGCATTTT. The encoded protein is CASSYFQGVGQPQHF.